These 5 T cell receptor beta chains were sequenced from one sample in a study of T-cell reconstitution after alpha-beta-depleted transplantation in children. Preparing the TCRbeta library involved the use of unique molecular identifiers. TCRdb fed the PCR reads into MiXCR, producing one record per CDR3 protein. Of about 980,000 distinct CDR3 sequences in the sample, about 29% were seen once. Sequenced material: PBMCs, mostly from graft donor cells, taken 360 days after TCRalphabeta/CD19-depleted stem cell transplant. All receptors derive from a boy younger than two who had a stem cell transplant for SCID, so the T cells may come from the graft donor.

The chain uses TRBV6-2 or TRBV6-3 and TRBJ2-5; D is ambiguous. Germline V lookup: CDR1 MNHEY, CDR2 SVGEGT. CDR3 length: 14 residues. Trimming left V 0 bases short and J 4 bases short, with 9 bases between. In nucleotides, the CDR3 is TGTGCCAGCAGTTACTCGAGTAGTTTAGAGACCCAGTACTTC. This gives the protein CASSYSSSLETQYF.

This clonotype was seen more than once but under ten times. The chain couples TRBV14 to TRBJ1-1; D gene ambiguous. Germline CDR1 and CDR2: SGHDN and FVKESK. Trimming cost V 6 bases and J 0 bases, with 8 bases left between them. The CDR3 is made up of 13 amino acids. CDR3 DNA sequence: TGTGCCAGCAGTCATTGGGTGAACACTGAAGCTTTCTTT. This translates into CASSHWVNTEAFF.

The chain has TRBV5-1 and TRBJ2-3, with a weak D call TRBD2 (6 bases). The germline V and J ends were trimmed by 0 bases and 0 bases, with 11 bases remaining between them. Germline CDR1 reads SGHRS; CDR2 reads YFSETQ. The CDR3 extends over 16 amino acids. CDR3 in DNA: TGCGCCAGCAGCTTGGAAAAGGGAGGTAGCACAGATACGCAGTATTTT. Translation gives CASSLEKGGSTDTQYF. The full variable domain, completed using reference TRBV5-1 and TRBJ2-3, is KAGVTQTPRYLIKTRGQQVTLSCSPISGHRSVSWYQQTPGQGLQFLFEYFSETQRNKGNFPGRFSGRQFSNSRSEMNVSTLELGDSALYLCASSLEKGGSTDTQYFGPGTRLTVL.

This clonotype came up many times. V is TRBV5-1 and J is TRBJ2-1, with a weak D call TRBD2 (6 bases). Germline V gene lookup returns CDR1 SGHRS and CDR2 YFSETQ. The CDR3 runs to 14 residues. V was cut by 4 bases and J by 4 bases, with 12 bases left in between. The CDR3 DNA is TGCGCCAGCAGCACCGGGACTCGTTACAATGAGCAGTTCTTC. This gives the protein CASSTGTRYNEQFF.

The chain links TRBV12-3 or TRBV12-4 to TRBJ2-2, with 7 bases aligning to TRBD1. Trimming took 2 bases from V and 4 from J; bases not matched to a gene: 7. The CDR3 length is 16 residues. The CDR3 loop reads CASSLRQGESTGELFF. The CDR3 DNA sequence: TGTGCCAGCAGTTTAAGGCAGGGGGAGAGCACCGGGGAGCTGTTTTTT.